The following is a TCR beta chain sequence with its context. Its antigen is undetermined. Additional DNA sequences in this sample encode the identical CDR3. The data stem from a study of shared clonotypes between healthy human individuals. Study-wide findings and caveats: An anticipated effect of sequencing depth on clonotype sharing among donors was recognized.

The data were produced by immunoSEQ multiplex PCR, yet TCRdb's version contains in-frame clones alone and is incomplete. Of 2,100,000 or so clones in the sample, roughly 95% were seen once. Donors, healthy HIV-negative adults, lacked recent acute infections or vaccinations. Splitting the CD4+ cells yielded a CD45RA+ naive subset and a CD45RA-negative memory subset. V lost 3 bases and J 1 base, leaving 7 bases between the germline ends. Germline-derived CDR1 and CDR2 are GTSNPN and SVGIG (reference sequence). There are 14 residues in the CDR3. The TCR sequence derives from a young man in good health. The chain links TRBV30 to TRBJ2-6; weak D call: TRBD2 (6 bases). Sequenced: naive CD4+ T cells sorted from blood. Subset described: CD45RA+ positively selected. The CDR3 region has the DNA TGTGCCTGGAGCGGGGGTTCTGGGGCCAACGTCCTGACTTTC. Translation gives CAWSGGSGANVLTF.